The subject of this entry is one T cell receptor (beta chain). The target antigen is unknown. The assay was immunoSEQ multiplex PCR, and TCRdb's table has in-frame clones only and misses some. The data contain under 3,000 clones, more than 75% of them singletons. This entry comes from a study of T cell repertoires in ileal Crohn's disease. Study overall: Surgery for a complication: stricturing in about 61%, penetrating in approximately 39%. Study outcomes and limitations: Compared with CD4 T cells, sorted CD8 cells carried more expanded clones. All patients with clonality above 26.8% had endoscopic recurrence.

Germline CDR1 is SGHNT and CDR2 is YYREEE (reference sequence). The CDR3 is 13 residues long. V lost 1 base and J lost 6, with 11 bases in between. The source is an adult with Crohn's disease. Source material: ileal tissue. The chain joins TRBV5-4 to TRBJ2-7; D possibly corresponds to TRBD2 (5 bases). CDR3 amino acids: CASSLRGPSEQYF. The CDR3 bases are TGTGCCAGCAGCTTGCGAGGGCCTTCCGAGCAGTACTTC.